This T cell receptor (beta chain) was profiled in a study of regulatory T cells in long-lasting Graves disease. Across the whole study: Graves' patients, diagnosed recently, had received antithyroid drugs under 3 months. Study findings and constraints: There were preferences for TRBV28, TRBJ1-2 and TRBJ2-5 in persistent disease.

Time point in this sample: newly diagnosed GD, antithyroid drugs for less than 3 months. From RNA extracted from PBMCs, the TCR library was made. As a group, patients came from one endocrinology department in Xi'an, China. The TCR beta library used iRepertoire HTBI primers with Arm-PCR amplification of CDR3. Using its own MiXCR run on the multiplex PCR reads, TCRdb lists one record per CDR3 protein. The sample shows some 370,000 distinct CDR3 sequences, about 11% of them seen only once. This clonotype was found once. As yet, its antigen is unknown. CDR1 is ENHRY, CDR2 SYGVKD, per germline. With 6 bases clipped from V and 4 bases from J, the junction kept 20 bases outside the gene matches. The CDR3 is made up of 20 amino acids. These data were also reused for a study on T cells in Graves' hyperthyroidism and ophthalmopathy.

This receptor was identified in a woman between 18 and 30 years old with Graves disease. V and J are TRBV10-3 and TRBJ2-5; 13 nucleotides agree with TRBD2. Sequenced here: peripheral blood mononuclear cells (PBMCs), sampled at new diagnosis, from a patient treated with antithyroid drugs. The chain's CDR3 is CAISKSISGLAGKGGETQYF. The CDR3 region has the DNA TGTGCCATCAGCAAAAGTATTTCGGGACTAGCGGGAAAAGGGGGAGAGACCCAGTACTTC.